These 4 T cell receptor beta chains share one sample of origin, sequenced in a study of blood T cell repertoires in COVID-19 (TCRdb year 2020). The protocol used for the library was the immunoSEQ multiplex PCR assay. The immuneACCESS repertoire file appears here via TCRdb, limited to in-frame rearrangements. These files lack a portion of the clones; in checked studies, under half of the deficit traces to unresolved V genes, and the cause of the others is not known. For this sample there are roughly 180,000 clones; about 93% appear just once. The top ten clones comprise 0.6% to 0.8% of the sample. The sample comprised peripheral blood. These TCRs come from a man aged 25-45 years with COVID-19, enrolled during active disease.

The chain has TRBV9 and TRBJ1-2; D not resolved. V was pared by 1 base and J by 7 bases, with 8 bases between. Germline CDR1 SGDLS, CDR2 YYNGEE. The CDR3 extends over 12 amino acids. The CDR3: CASSVYPGGYTF. The CDR3 DNA sequence: TGTGCCAGCAGCGTATATCCGGGTGGCTACACCTTC.

This clone has just one count. The J gene is TRBJ1-1, the V gene TRBV19; TRBD1 matches at 8 bases. CDR3 size: 14 residues. The junction had 7 bases not matched to a gene; V was cut back by 3 bases and J by 7 bases. CDR1 and CDR2 from the germline V gene are LNHDA and SQIVND (reference sequence). In nucleotides, the CDR3 is TGTGCCAGTAGTATTGGGCAGGGGGCAGTTGAAGCTTTCTTT. Protein sequence: CASSIGQGAVEAFF.

The J gene is TRBJ2-5, the V gene TRBV5-6; 11 nucleotides line up with TRBD2. V lost 2 bases to trimming and J lost 5 bases; unmatched junction nucleotides: 8. The CDR3 extends over 16 amino acids. Germline CDR1 reads SGHDT; CDR2 reads YYEEEE. The CDR3: CASSLLLAGGYETQYF. The CDR3 nucleotides are TGTGCCAGCAGCTTACTCTTAGCGGGGGGGTACGAGACCCAGTACTTC.

V usage is TRBV27 and J usage is TRBJ1-2; TRBD1 matches at 12 bases. CDR1 is MNHEY, CDR2 SMNVEV, per germline (reference sequence). The CDR3 spans 18 residues. V lost 1 base to trimming and J lost 7 bases; unmatched junction nucleotides: 13. The CDR3 nucleotides are TGTGCCAGCAGTTTATTCCACTCCGGGACAGGGGGCGCGGGTGGCTACACCTTC. It is translated as CASSLFHSGTGGAGGYTF.